Within the sample, the clone carrying this TCR beta chain is medium-sized. The antigen is undetermined. The sample comes from a study of spatial heterogeneity in lung cancer. Findings and caveats of the study: Counts that tracked tumor mutation counts were those of expanded intratumoral alpha and beta TCRs. Expanded TCR counts, ubiquitous and regional, correlated respectively with ubiquitous and regional nonsynonymous mutation counts.

Unique molecular identifiers tagged every individual TCR cDNA molecule. TCRdb reanalysed the 5' RACE reads using MiXCR and keeps one entry per CDR3 protein. The table shows 3,500 to 4,500 distinct CDR3 sequences, with roughly 7% occurring only once. The time point here: sample taken at primary tumor resection. Samples came from roughly 75 TRACERx patients with untreated early-stage lung cancer. The input material, whole RNA from tumor, nontumor lung or frozen PBMC, was sequenced unsorted. The CDR3 contains 13 residues. Germline V lookup: CDR1 SGHDT, CDR2 YYEEEE. V lost 3 bases and J lost 4, with 9 bases in between.

The rearrangement uses TRBV5-6 and TRBJ2-3, with unresolved D. Sequenced material: lung tumor tissue, taken at surgery. The receptor was isolated from a male donor with early-stage non-small cell lung cancer. The CDR3 DNA sequence: TGTGCCAGCAGCTCCCGTCCCGCAGATACGCAGTATTTT. It translates to CASSSRPADTQYF.